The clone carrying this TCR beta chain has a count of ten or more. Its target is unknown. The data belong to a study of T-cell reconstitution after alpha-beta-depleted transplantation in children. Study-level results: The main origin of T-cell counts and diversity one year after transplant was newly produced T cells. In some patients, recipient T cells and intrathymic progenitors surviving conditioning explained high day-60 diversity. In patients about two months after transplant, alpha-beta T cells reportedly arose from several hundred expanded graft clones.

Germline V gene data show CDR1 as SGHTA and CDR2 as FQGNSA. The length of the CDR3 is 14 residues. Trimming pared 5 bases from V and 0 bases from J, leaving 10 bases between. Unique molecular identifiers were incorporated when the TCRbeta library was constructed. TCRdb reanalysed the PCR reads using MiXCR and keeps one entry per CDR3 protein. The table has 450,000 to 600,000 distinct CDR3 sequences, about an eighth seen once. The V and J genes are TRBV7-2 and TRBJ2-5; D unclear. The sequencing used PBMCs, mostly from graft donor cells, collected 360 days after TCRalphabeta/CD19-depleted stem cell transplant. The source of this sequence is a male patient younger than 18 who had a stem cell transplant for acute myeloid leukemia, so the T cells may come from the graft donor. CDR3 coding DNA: TGTGCCAGCAGCGGAAGGACGTACCAAGAGACCCAGTACTTC. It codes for CASSGRTYQETQYF.